The next 20 T cell receptor beta chains were all read from a single sample in a study of blood T cells in healthy people across ages. A second PCR, run for roughly 7 to 11 cycles, used a sample-barcoded 5' primer plus a J-beta primer mix. TCRdb re-called the 5' RACE reads with MiXCR, one entry per CDR3 protein. The sample carries approximately 680,000 distinct CDR3 sequences, about 32% recorded once. The sample consisted of blood. These receptors were obtained from a woman of 80 years or more in good health.

This clonotype was seen repeatedly, ten times or more. The chain couples TRBV20-1 to TRBJ2-1; the D gene is possibly TRBD2 (5 bases). Germline-derived CDR1 and CDR2 are DFQATT and SNEGSKA (reference sequence). The CDR3 has 13 residues. Trimming took 6 bases from V and 7 from J, leaving 16 bases between them. CDR3 nucleotides: TGCAGTGCCTGGGGAGAGCGACAAAATGAGCAGTTCTTC. This gives the protein CSAWGERQNEQFF.

The chain joins TRBV11-1 to TRBJ2-3; no clear D. V was pared by 5 bases and J by 6 bases, with 9 bases between. The V gene's germline CDR1 is SGHAT and CDR2 FQDESV (reference sequence). This CDR3 comprises 12 residues. The CDR3 DNA follows: TGTGCCAGCAGCGCGTGGTCGGATACGCAGTATTTT. As protein: CASSAWSDTQYF. The full variable domain, rest sourced from reference TRBV11-1 and TRBJ2-3, is EAEVAQSPRYKITEKSQAVAFWCDPISGHATLYWYRQILGQGPELLVQFQDESVVDDSQLPKDRFSAERLKGVDSTLKIQPAELGDSAMYLCASSAWSDTQYFGPGTRLTVL.

This clonotype appeared many times. The chain couples TRBV11-2 to TRBJ2-1, with 8 bases aligning to TRBD2. The CDR3 sequence is 16 residues long. V was clipped by 6 bases and J by 7 bases; unmatched bases: 14. Germline V gene sequence: CDR1 SGHAT, CDR2 FQNNGV. The CDR3 bases are TGTGCCAGCAGTCTAGAGACGGGGGGCGGGAGGAATGAGCAGTTCTTC. This translates into CASSLETGGGRNEQFF.

As regards this clonotype: It may be a read error: a sequence one base away is much more abundant. The rearrangement links TRBV7-9 to TRBJ1-2; unclear D gene. The CDR3 is 11 residues long. The germline V gene encodes CDR1 SEHNR and CDR2 FQNEAQ (reference sequence). The ends were cut back, 5 bases at V and 8 bases at J, with 9 bases in the middle. The CDR3 region has the DNA TGTGCCAGCAGCCCGGCAATCGGCTACACCTTC. This sequence encodes CASSPAIGYTF.

This clonotype appeared many times. The chain combines TRBV12-3 or TRBV12-4 with TRBJ1-2; TRBD1 agrees at 7 bases. The junction had 6 bases not matched to a gene; V was cut back by 4 bases and J by 4 bases. This CDR3 is 14 amino acids long. In DNA form, the CDR3 reads TGTGCCAGCAGTTCCAGGGGGGAGTCCTATGGCTACACCTTC. This gives the protein CASSSRGESYGYTF.

Ten or more counts support this clonotype. The chain carries TRBV28 and TRBJ2-1; D remains ambiguous. V lost 7 bases and J lost 9, with 13 bases in between. The germline gives CDR1 MDHEN, CDR2 SYDVKM. There are 12 residues in the CDR3. The CDR3 DNA reads as TGTGCCAGCAACCTTGCTCCGAGTGAGCAGTTCTTC. Its translation is CASNLAPSEQFF.

The V gene is TRBV7-2, the J gene TRBJ2-1, with 7 positions matching TRBD2. Trimming at V came to 1 base and at J to 9 bases, leaving 3 bases not matched to a gene. Per the germline V gene, CDR1 is SGHTA and CDR2 is FQGNSA. CDR3 length: 13 amino acids. This chain's CDR3 is CASSLVASGEQFF. CDR3 nucleotides: TGTGCCAGCAGCTTAGTTGCTAGCGGTGAGCAGTTCTTC. Drawing the rest from reference TRBV7-2 and TRBJ2-1, the complete variable domain is GAGVSQSPSNKVTEKGKDVELRCDPISGHTALYWYRQSLGQGLEFLIYFQGNSAPDKSGLPSDRFSAERTGGSVSTLTIQRTQQEDSAVYLCASSLVASGEQFFGPGTRLTVL.

The chain joins TRBV28 to TRBJ2-3; 10 nucleotides line up with TRBD2. CDR3 size: 21 residues. Germline V lookup: CDR1 MDHEN, CDR2 SYDVKM. Germline trimming cut 2 bases from V and 0 bases from J; bases unmatched to any gene: 17. The CDR3 loop reads CASSLGGLGSGGYLSTDTQYF. In DNA, the CDR3 is TGTGCCAGCAGTTTAGGGGGGTTGGGTAGCGGGGGGTATTTGAGCACAGATACGCAGTATTTT.

This clonotype has just one count. A much larger clone differs from this one at a single base, so this may be a read error. The J gene is TRBJ1-1, the V gene TRBV7-6; tentative D call: TRBD1 (5 bases). V lost 5 bases and J 1 base, leaving 11 bases between the germline ends. The CDR3 has 14 residues. Germline V CDR1 and CDR2: SGHVS, FNYEAQ. The CDR3 DNA is TGTGCCAGCAGCCCACAACAGGCGAACACTGAAGCTTTCTTT. Residues: CASSPQQANTEAFF.

This clonotype was detected ten times or more. This chain joins TRBV15 and TRBJ2-3; TRBD2 agrees at 7 bases. Unmatched junction bases numbered 7, after V lost 5 bases and J lost 2 bases. The CDR3 extends over 15 amino acids. CDR1 and CDR2 from the germline V gene are LNHNV and YYDKDF (reference sequence). For the CDR3, the DNA is TGTGCCACCAGCCGGTCCCGGGGGGTCACAGATACGCAGTATTTT. Protein: CATSRSRGVTDTQYF.

This clonotype was observed a few times. V usage is TRBV25-1 and J usage is TRBJ1-1; D not certain. The CDR3 is 11 amino acids. Deletions cut 5 bases from V and 11 bases from J, with 12 bases between. CDR1 MGHDK and CDR2 SYGVNS come from the germline V gene. CDR3 protein: CASSLRGHAFF. DNA of the CDR3: TGTGCCAGCAGTCTACGGGGTCACGCTTTCTTT. Full variable domain (remainder filled in from reference TRBV25-1 and TRBJ1-1): EADIYQTPRYLVIGTGKKITLECSQTMGHDKMYWYQQDPGMELHLIHYSYGVNSTEKGDLSSESTVSRIRTEHFPLTLESARPSHTSQYLCASSLRGHAFFGQGTRLTVV.

In its sample, this clonotype was seen many times. The chain couples TRBV7-2 to TRBJ2-1; no reliable D call. This CDR3 is 12 amino acids long. The germline V and J ends were trimmed by 1 base and 13 bases, with 11 bases remaining between them. The germline V gene encodes CDR1 SGHTA and CDR2 FQGNSA. CDR3 region: CASSLVVSVQFF. The CDR3 DNA sequence: TGTGCCAGCAGCTTAGTAGTGTCAGTCCAGTTCTTC.

This rearrangement joins TRBV21-1 to TRBJ2-5; TRBD1 is the table's D call, not checked against the DNA. The end of the DNA is better explained by TRBJ2-1, so the J call may be wrong. TRBV21-1 is noted as a pseudogene. CDR3 length: 14 residues. The CDR3 DNA sequence: TGTGCCAGCAACAAAGCCGGGACAGGAGAGACCCAGTTCTTC. This codes for CASNKAGTGETQFF.

This clonotype was recorded at least ten times. The rearrangement links TRBV7-9 to TRBJ1-1; D remains unclear. This CDR3 spans 13 amino acids. V was cut by 4 bases and J by 1 base, with 7 bases left in between. Germline V gives CDR1 SEHNR, CDR2 FQNEAQ (reference sequence). CDR3 bases: TGTGCCAGCAGCTACTCGGAGAACACTGAAGCTTTCTTT. This encodes CASSYSENTEAFF.

This clonotype was observed a handful of times. One junction end does not reproduce the germline sequence, and a read error may be involved. The genes are TRBV2 and TRBJ1-6; TRBD1 matches at 8 bases. CDR1 SNHLY and CDR2 FYNNEI come from the germline V gene. The CDR3 length is 13 residues. CDR3 coding DNA: TGTGCCAGCAGTGGGGACAGGAATTCACCCCCCCACTTT. Translation: CASSGDRNSPPHF.

This clonotype was recorded many times. The V call is TRBV3-1, the J call TRBJ1-4; D is possibly TRBD1 (5 bases). V was clipped by 4 bases and J by 4 bases, with 13 bases between them. The CDR3 loop spans 15 amino acids. The germline V gene encodes CDR1 LGHDT and CDR2 YNNKEL (reference sequence). This CDR3 reads CASSPDTGYNEKLFF. The CDR3 coding sequence is TGTGCCAGCAGCCCGGATACAGGCTATAATGAAAAACTGTTTTTT.

Regarding this clonotype: A much larger clone lies a single base off, so this may be a read error. V is TRBV11-3 and J is TRBJ1-5; TRBD1 agrees at 9 bases. Per germline, CDR1 SGHNT and CDR2 YENEEA. The CDR3 loop spans 19 amino acids. Written as DNA, the CDR3 is TGTGCCAGCAGCTTAGCGATCGGACAGGGGATTGAACTTGATCAGCTCCAGCATTTT. Protein product: CASSLAIGQGIELDQLQHF.

This clonotype came up many times. The rearrangement joins TRBV7-9 to TRBJ1-1, with TRBD1 matching 10 bases. The CDR3 sequence is 14 residues long. Germline CDR1 SEHNR, CDR2 FQNEAQ (reference sequence). V gave up 3 bases and J gave up 3 bases; unmatched junction bases: 1. CDR3 region: CASSFGQGDTEAFF. CDR3 in DNA: TGTGCCAGCAGCTTCGGACAGGGGGACACTGAAGCTTTCTTT.

Comment on this clonotype: An end of the junction differs from the germline gene, which may be a read error. The rearrangement uses TRBV7-2 and TRBJ2-5; D possibly corresponds to TRBD2 (6 bases). The CDR3 totals 16 residues. Germline CDR1 reads SGHTA; CDR2 reads FQGNSA. The CDR3 is CARSSPNGRLQETQYF. DNA for the CDR3: TGTGCCCGCAGCTCCCCAAACGGGAGACTCCAAGAGACCCAGTACTTC.

For the CDR3, the DNA is TGCAGTGCCAGACAGGGGGCGATCAACACTGAAGCTTTCTTT. This encodes CSARQGAINTEAFF. V is TRBV20-1 and J is TRBJ1-1, with TRBD1 matching over 10 bases. The J segment lost 2 bases and the V segment lost 6 bases, leaving 6 bases of the junction unmatched. The germline CDR1 and CDR2 sequences are DFQATT and SNEGSKA (reference sequence). The CDR3 totals 14 residues.